Many counts were recorded for the clone carrying this T cell receptor beta chain. This sample is part of a study of T cells after yellow fever vaccination. The germline V and J ends were trimmed by 3 bases and 2 bases, with 16 bases remaining between them. This CDR3 has 16 residues. TCRdb recomputed calls from the 5' RACE reads with MiXCR, one row per CDR3 protein. The sample records roughly 250,000 distinct CDR3 sequences, over 10% being singletons. The sequencing used CD4+ T cells sorted from PBMCs, collected 45 days after the yellow fever booster vaccination. V usage is TRBV12-3 or TRBV12-4 and J usage is TRBJ2-5; unclear D gene. This TCR was sampled from a man aged 30-40 years who received the YFV17D yellow fever vaccine. CDR3 region: CASSFAPGQTQETQYF. The CDR3 DNA follows: TGTGCCAGCAGTTTTGCCCCCGGGCAGACACAAGAGACCCAGTACTTC.